This is a list of T cell receptor beta chains from one sample in a study of cytomegalovirus exposure and HLA in healthy donors. Here immunoSEQ multiplex PCR was the method, and the copy in TCRdb shows in-frame clones only, minus some. The data contain more than 140,000 clones, around 65% of them singletons. The sample taken for sequencing was PBMCs. These receptors all come from a woman in her twenties or thirties in good health and CMV-seropositive. Each CDR3 is given with its conserved first and last residue. Fields, in order: D gene, clone size, J gene, V gene, CDR3 protein, CDR3 DNA. The D gene is left open where the match is weak. Clone sizes are given selectively: once, few, many, or a class where the clone is expanded.

TRBD2 | NA | TRBJ2-1 | TRBV6-1 | CASSATSGRREQFF | TGTGCCAGCAGCGCGACTAGCGGGAGACGTGAGCAGTTCTTC
TRBD2 | NA | TRBJ2-7 | TRBV10-2 | CATAGTSGTPSSYEQYF | TGCGCCACCGCGGGGACTAGCGGGACCCCGAGCTCCTACGAGCAGTACTTC
TRBD2 | NA | TRBJ2-1 | TRBV7-2 | CASRRGLAGGQSEQFF | TGTGCCAGCAGACGCGGACTAGCGGGAGGGCAAAGTGAGCAGTTCTTC
NA | NA | TRBJ1-6 | TRBV21-1 | CARGTGRRSPLHF | TGTGCCAGGGGGACAGGTAGGCGTTCACCCCTCCACTTT
TRBD2 | NA | TRBJ2-7 | TRBV7-2 | CASSLGLPYYEQYF | TGTGCCAGCAGCCTGGGACTACCCTACTACGAGCAGTACTTC
NA | NA | TRBJ1-6 | TRBV5-1 | CASSFSRDYNSPLHF | TGCGCCAGCAGCTTTTCGAGGGATTATAATTCACCCCTCCACTTT
NA | few | TRBJ2-3 | TRBV9 | CASSVGSSGTDTQYF | TGTGCCAGCAGCGTGGGCTCGAGCGGGACAGATACGCAGTATTTT
TRBD2 | NA | TRBJ2-7 | TRBV27 | CASSPRLAGGSIRPNEQYF | TGTGCCAGCAGTCCTAGACTAGCGGGGGGCTCTATACGACCTAACGAGCAGTACTTC
TRBD2 | NA | TRBJ2-7 | TRBV6-6 | CASSYFRTSGMYEQYF | TGTGCCAGCAGTTACTTTAGGACTAGCGGGATGTACGAGCAGTACTTC
NA | NA | TRBJ2-3 | TRBV5-1 | CASSLWADLPPDTQYF | TGCGCCAGCAGCCTATGGGCCGACCTTCCCCCAGATACGCAGTATTTT
TRBD2 | NA | TRBJ2-1 | TRBV15 | CATSLAGVVYNEQFF | TGTGCCACCTCTTTAGCGGGGGTTGTCTACAATGAGCAGTTCTTC
NA | NA | TRBJ2-2 | TRBV29-1 | CSVESGRTGELFF | TGCAGCGTTGAATCAGGTCGCACCGGGGAGCTGTTTTTT
TRBD1 | NA | TRBJ2-7 | TRBV27 | CASGYDRGNEQYF | TGTGCCAGCGGGTACGACAGGGGGAACGAGCAGTACTTC
TRBD1 | NA | TRBJ1-3 | TRBV4-1 | CASSHPGQGFRNTIYF | TGCGCCAGCAGCCACCCGGGACAGGGGTTTAGGAACACCATATATTTT
TRBD1 | once | TRBJ2-6 | TRBV5-1 | CASGKGASSSGANVLTF | TGCGCCAGCGGTAAGGGGGCTTCTAGCTCTGGGGCCAACGTCCTGACTTTC
NA | NA | TRBJ1-4 | TRBV5-4 | CASSFGQTNEKLFF | TGTGCCAGCAGCTTCGGACAGACTAATGAAAAACTGTTTTTT
NA | NA | TRBJ1-2 | TRBV9 | CASSASDSQYYGYTF | TGTGCCAGCAGCGCGTCGGACTCCCAATACTATGGCTACACCTTC
NA | few | TRBJ2-7 | TRBV5-8 | CASSLSFRGVYEQYF | TGTGCCAGCAGCTTGTCCTTCAGGGGTGTTTACGAGCAGTACTTC
TRBD1 | NA | TRBJ2-7 | TRBV10-1 | CASSGGQERTYEQYF | TGCGCCAGCAGTGGGGGACAGGAAAGGACCTACGAGCAGTACTTC
NA | once | TRBJ2-3 | TRBV5-4 | CASSSPTVTDTQYF | TGTGCCAGCAGCTCCCCGACTGTTACAGATACGCAGTATTTT
TRBD1 | NA | TRBJ1-5 | TRBV4-2 | CASSHQTGGGDQPQHF | TGTGCCAGCAGCCACCAGACAGGGGGGGGCGATCAGCCCCAGCATTTT
TRBD2 | NA | TRBJ2-3 | TRBV5-1 | CASSFQLAGEDTQYF | TGCGCCAGCAGCTTCCAACTAGCGGGGGAAGATACGCAGTATTTT
TRBD1 | few | TRBJ1-4 | TRBV6-5 | CASSRTGGEKLFF | TGTGCCAGCAGCCGGACAGGGGGAGAAAAACTGTTTTTT
NA | few | TRBJ1-1 | TRBV25-1 | CASSENRPNSEAFF | TGTGCCAGCAGTGAGAACAGACCTAACTCTGAAGCTTTCTTT
NA | NA | TRBJ2-6 | TRBV27 | CASSSPSYSGANVLTF | TGTGCCAGCAGTTCCCCCTCGTATTCTGGGGCCAACGTCCTGACTTTC
NA | NA | TRBJ1-3 | TRBV7-6 | CASSLNLPSGGRPYSGNTIYF | TGTGCCAGCAGCTTAAACTTACCATCGGGAGGCAGGCCCTACTCTGGAAACACCATATATTTT
TRBD2 | few | TRBJ2-2 | TRBV6-5 | CASSYRGGARTGELFF | TGTGCCAGCAGTTACCGGGGGGGCGCGAGGACCGGGGAGCTGTTTTTT
TRBD1 | NA | TRBJ2-7 | TRBV30 | CAWSVRTGLLSYEQYF | TGTGCCTGGAGTGTAAGGACAGGCCTCCTCTCCTACGAGCAGTACTTC
TRBD2 | NA | TRBJ2-3 | TRBV5-4 | CASSSSGSYTDTQYF | TGTGCCAGCAGCTCTAGCGGGAGTTACACAGATACGCAGTATTTT
TRBD1 | once | TRBJ1-1 | TRBV6-1 | CASLVQGANTEAFF | TGTGCCAGTCTAGTACAGGGGGCTAACACTGAAGCTTTCTTT
NA | few | TRBJ1-1 | TRBV5-1 | CASSLEGGGYTEAFF | TGCGCCAGCAGCTTGGAGGGGGGGGGCTACACTGAAGCTTTCTTT
TRBD2 | NA | TRBJ2-3 | TRBV5-1 | CASRSSGTSGDTDTQYF | TGCGCCAGCAGGTCGTCCGGGACTAGCGGTGACACAGATACGCAGTATTTT
TRBD1 | NA | TRBJ1-4 | TRBV5-1 | CASSRQGTGGNEKLFF | TGCGCCAGCAGCCGACAGGGGACAGGGGGGAATGAAAAACTGTTTTTT
NA | NA | TRBJ1-6 | TRBV14 | CASSPQGGRDSPLHF | TGTGCCAGCAGCCCGCAAGGAGGACGCGATTCACCCCTCCACTTT
NA | NA | TRBJ2-5 | TRBV27 | CASRGQGEETQYF | TGTGCCAGTCGTGGCCAGGGTGAGGAGACCCAGTACTTC
NA | NA | TRBJ2-3 | TRBV5-4 | CASSPPPTDTDTQYF | TGTGCCAGCAGCCCCCCACCGACAGACACAGATACGCAGTATTTT
NA | NA | TRBJ2-7 | TRBV14 | CASRRGSTHEQYF | TGTGCCAGCAGAAGAGGGAGTACCCACGAGCAGTACTTC
TRBD1 | NA | TRBJ1-4 | TRBV5-1 | CASSAGTGGTTNEKLFF | TGCGCCAGCAGCGCCGGGACAGGGGGAACAACTAATGAAAAACTGTTTTTT
NA | NA | TRBJ1-1 | TRBV6-5 | CASQTVPNTEAFF | TGTGCCAGCCAGACAGTGCCGAACACTGAAGCTTTCTTT
TRBD1 | once | TRBJ2-7 | TRBV5-1 | CASIPRDSPGKQYF | TGCGCCAGCATCCCACGGGACAGCCCCGGGAAGCAGTACTTC
TRBD1 | NA | TRBJ1-5 | TRBV18 | CASSPGQGNQPQHF | TGTGCCAGCTCACCGGGACAGGGCAATCAGCCCCAGCATTTT
TRBD1 | NA | TRBJ1-5 | TRBV18 | CASSPLDRGPPQHF | TGTGCCAGCTCACCTCTCGACAGGGGTCCGCCCCAGCATTTT
TRBD1 | once | TRBJ1-2 | TRBV13 | CASSFLRQGTKENYGYTF | TGTGCCAGCAGCTTTCTTCGACAGGGGACAAAGGAAAACTATGGCTACACCTTC
NA | NA | TRBJ2-2 | TRBV10-3 | CAISETGRGSSANTGELFF | TGTGCCATCAGTGAGACGGGCAGGGGTTCTTCTGCGAACACCGGGGAGCTGTTTTTT
NA | NA | TRBJ1-5 | TRBV4-1 | CASSQSDRNSNQPQHF | TGCGCCAGCAGCCAATCGGACAGAAATAGCAATCAGCCCCAGCATTTT